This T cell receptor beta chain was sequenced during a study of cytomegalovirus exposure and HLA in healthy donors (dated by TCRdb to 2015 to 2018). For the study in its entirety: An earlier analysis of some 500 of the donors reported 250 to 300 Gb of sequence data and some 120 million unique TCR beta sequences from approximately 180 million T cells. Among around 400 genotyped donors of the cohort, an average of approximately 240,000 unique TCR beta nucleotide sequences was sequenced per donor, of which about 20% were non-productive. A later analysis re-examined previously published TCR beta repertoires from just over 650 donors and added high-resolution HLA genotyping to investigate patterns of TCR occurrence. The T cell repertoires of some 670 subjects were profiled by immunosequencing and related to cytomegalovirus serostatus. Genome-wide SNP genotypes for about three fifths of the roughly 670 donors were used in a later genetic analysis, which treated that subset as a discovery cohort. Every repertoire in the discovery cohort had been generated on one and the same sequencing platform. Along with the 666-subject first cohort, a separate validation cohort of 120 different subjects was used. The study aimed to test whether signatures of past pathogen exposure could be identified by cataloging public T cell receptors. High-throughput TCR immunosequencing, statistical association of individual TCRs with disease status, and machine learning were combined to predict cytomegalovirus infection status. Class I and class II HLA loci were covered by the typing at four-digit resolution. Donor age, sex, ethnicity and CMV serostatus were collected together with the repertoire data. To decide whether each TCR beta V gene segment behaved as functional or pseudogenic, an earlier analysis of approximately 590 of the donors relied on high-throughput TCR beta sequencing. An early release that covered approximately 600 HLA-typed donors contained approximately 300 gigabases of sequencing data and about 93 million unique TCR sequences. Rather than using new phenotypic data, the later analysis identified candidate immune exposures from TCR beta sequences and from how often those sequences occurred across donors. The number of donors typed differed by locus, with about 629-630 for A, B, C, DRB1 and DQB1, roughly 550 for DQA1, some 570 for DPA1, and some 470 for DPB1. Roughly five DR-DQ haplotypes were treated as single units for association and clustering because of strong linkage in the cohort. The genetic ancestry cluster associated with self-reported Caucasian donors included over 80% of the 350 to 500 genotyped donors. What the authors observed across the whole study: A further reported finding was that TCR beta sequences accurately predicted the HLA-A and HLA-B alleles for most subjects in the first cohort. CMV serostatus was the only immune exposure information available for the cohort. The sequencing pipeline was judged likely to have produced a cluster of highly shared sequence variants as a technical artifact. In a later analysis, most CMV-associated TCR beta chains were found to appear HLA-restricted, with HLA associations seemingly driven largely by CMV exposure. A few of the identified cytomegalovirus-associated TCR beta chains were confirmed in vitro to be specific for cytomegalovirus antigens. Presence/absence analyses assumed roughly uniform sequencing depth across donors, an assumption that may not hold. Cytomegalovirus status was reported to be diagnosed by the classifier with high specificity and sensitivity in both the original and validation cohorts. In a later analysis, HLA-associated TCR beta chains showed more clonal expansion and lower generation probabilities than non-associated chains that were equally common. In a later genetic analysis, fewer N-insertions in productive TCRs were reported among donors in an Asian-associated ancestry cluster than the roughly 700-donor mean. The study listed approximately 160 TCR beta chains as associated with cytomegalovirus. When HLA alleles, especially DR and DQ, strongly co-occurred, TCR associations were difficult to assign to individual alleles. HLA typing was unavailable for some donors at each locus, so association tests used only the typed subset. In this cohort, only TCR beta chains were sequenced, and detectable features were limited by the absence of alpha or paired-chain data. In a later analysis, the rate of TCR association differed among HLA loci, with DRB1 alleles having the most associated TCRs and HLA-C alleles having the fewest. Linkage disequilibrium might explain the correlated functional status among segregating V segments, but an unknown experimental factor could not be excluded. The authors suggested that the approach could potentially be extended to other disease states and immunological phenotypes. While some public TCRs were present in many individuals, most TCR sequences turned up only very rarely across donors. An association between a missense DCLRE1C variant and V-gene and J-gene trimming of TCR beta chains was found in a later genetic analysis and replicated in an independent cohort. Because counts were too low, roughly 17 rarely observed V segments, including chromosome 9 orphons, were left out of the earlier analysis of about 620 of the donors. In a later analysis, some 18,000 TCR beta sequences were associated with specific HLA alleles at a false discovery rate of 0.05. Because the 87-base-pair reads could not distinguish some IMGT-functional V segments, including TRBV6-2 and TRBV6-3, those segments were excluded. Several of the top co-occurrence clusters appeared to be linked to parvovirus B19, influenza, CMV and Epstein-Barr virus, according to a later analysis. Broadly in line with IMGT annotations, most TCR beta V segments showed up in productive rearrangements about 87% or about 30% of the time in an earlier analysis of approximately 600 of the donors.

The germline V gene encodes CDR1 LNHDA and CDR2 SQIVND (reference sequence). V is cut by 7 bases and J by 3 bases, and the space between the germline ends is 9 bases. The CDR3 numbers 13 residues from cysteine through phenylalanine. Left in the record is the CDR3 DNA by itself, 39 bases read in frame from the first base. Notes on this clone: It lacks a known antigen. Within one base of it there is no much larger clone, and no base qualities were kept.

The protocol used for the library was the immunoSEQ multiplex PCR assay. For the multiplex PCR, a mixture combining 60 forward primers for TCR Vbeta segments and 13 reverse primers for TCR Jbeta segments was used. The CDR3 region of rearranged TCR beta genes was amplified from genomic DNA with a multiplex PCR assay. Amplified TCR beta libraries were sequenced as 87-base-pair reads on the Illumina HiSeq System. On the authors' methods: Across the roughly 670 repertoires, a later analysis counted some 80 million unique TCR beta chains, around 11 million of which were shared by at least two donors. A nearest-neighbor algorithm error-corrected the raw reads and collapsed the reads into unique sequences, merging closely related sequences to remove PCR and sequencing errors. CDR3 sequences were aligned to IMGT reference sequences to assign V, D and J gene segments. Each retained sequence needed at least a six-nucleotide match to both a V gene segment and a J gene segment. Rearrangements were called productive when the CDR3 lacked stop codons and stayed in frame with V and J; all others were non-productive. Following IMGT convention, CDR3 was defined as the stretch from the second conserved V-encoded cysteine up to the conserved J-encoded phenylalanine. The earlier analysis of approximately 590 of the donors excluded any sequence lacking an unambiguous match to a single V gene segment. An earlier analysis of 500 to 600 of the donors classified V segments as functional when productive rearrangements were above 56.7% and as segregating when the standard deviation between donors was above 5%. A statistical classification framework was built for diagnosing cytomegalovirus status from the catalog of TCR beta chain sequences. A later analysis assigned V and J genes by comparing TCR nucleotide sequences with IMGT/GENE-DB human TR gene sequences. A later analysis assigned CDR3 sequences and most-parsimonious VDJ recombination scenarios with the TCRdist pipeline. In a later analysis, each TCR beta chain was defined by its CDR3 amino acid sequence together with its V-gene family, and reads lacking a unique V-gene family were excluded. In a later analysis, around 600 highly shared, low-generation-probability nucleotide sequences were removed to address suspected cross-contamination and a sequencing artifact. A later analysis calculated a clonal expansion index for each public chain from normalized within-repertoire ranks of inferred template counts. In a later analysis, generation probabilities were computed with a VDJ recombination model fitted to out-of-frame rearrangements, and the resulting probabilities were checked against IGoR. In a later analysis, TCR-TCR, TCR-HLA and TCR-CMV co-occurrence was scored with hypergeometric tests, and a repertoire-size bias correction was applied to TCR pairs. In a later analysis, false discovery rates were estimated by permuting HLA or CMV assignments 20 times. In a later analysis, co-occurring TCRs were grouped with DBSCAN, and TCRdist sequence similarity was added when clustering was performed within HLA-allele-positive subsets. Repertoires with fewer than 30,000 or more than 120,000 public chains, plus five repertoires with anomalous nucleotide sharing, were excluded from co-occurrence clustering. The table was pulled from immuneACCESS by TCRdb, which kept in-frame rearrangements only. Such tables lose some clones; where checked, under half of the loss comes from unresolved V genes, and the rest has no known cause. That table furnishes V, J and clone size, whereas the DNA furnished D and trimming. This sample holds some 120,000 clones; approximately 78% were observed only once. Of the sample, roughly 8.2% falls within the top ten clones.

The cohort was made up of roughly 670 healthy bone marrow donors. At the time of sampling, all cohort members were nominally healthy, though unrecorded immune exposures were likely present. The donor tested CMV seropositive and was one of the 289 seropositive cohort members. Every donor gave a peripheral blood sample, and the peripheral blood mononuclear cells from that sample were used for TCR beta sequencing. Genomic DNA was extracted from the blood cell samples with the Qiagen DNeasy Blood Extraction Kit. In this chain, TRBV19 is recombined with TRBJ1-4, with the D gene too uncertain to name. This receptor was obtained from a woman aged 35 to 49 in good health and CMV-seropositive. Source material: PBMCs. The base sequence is TGTGCCAGTAAGGCCGCGGCTAATGAAAAACTGTTTTTT. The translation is CASKAAANEKLFF.